This TCR beta chain comes out of a study of blood T cells in healthy people across ages. Study summary: Through template switching, about one barcoded beta molecule was captured per two T cells, as measured in model experiments.

Note on this clonotype: No antigen is known for it.

The total RNA that was extracted per sample amounted to at least 5.5 micrograms. A second PCR of 7 to 11 cycles used a sample-barcoded 5' primer and a J-beta primer mix. Unique molecular identifiers of 12 random nucleotides labeled each cDNA. TCRdb re-analysed the 5' RACE reads in MiXCR, keeping a single row per CDR3 protein. The data contain about 1.4 million distinct CDR3 sequences, 59% of them singletons. The study, taken as a whole, reports: Per million T cells, the diversity of TCR beta decreased roughly linearly as age advanced.

CDR1 ENHRY and CDR2 SYGVKD come from the germline V gene. This CDR3 contains 15 residues. Sequenced sample: blood. The clonotype comes from a man younger than 35 in good health. This chain joins TRBV10-3 and TRBJ2-7, with TRBD1 identical over 9 bases. The DNA matches TRBJ2-5 better at its end, which makes the J call doubtful. CDR3 amino acids: CAISENDRGQETQYF. The CDR3 bases are TGTGCCATCAGCGAAAATGACAGGGGGCAAGAGACCCAGTACTTC.